Following are 18 T cell receptor beta chains from one sample sequenced in a study of T cell repertoires in cytomegalovirus infection. For these receptors, no antigen is known. TCRdb itself ran the reads through MiXCR, one entry per CDR3 protein. The table records a few hundred thousand distinct CDR3 sequences, 22% of them present only once. Here the sequenced sample was cultured PBMCs, taken from culture after CMV antigen stimulation. These receptors all come from a human donor in good health (CMV status not recorded). Some clones in this sample may be carry-over from other donors' samples.

This clonotype has a count of ten or more. The CDR3 spells CASSPRAGYEQYV. CDR3 nucleotides: TGTGCCAGCAGCCCGCGGGCGGGGTACGAGCAGTACGTC. This chain links TRBV7-8 with TRBJ2-7; tentative D call: TRBD2 (6 bases). Trimming took off 5 bases at V and 4 bases at J, with 12 bases between the two ends. Germline V lookup: CDR1 SGHVS, CDR2 FQNEAQ. This CDR3 region has 13 residues.

The chain's CDR3 is CASSLRGRASEQYV. Here the CDR3 DNA reads TGTGCCAGCAGCTTGCGCGGGAGGGCGAGCGAGCAGTACGTC. The J gene is TRBJ2-7, the V gene TRBV5-3, with 9 bases lining up with TRBD2. TRBV5-3 qualifies as an ORF whose function is uncertain. The CDR3 covers 14 residues.

The chain links TRBV4-1 to TRBJ1-4, with no clear D. The germline V gene has CDR1 MGHRA and CDR2 YSYEKL. Trimming cost V 2 bases and J 7 bases, with 8 bases left between them. The CDR3 extends over 13 amino acids. The CDR3 coding sequence is TGCGCCAGCAGCCAACGGGTGTCTGAAAAACTGTTTTTT. Translation: CASSQRVSEKLFF.

The chain recombines TRBV12-3 or TRBV12-4 with TRBJ1-5, with no clear D. This CDR3 has 13 amino acids. Trimming removed 3 bases from V and 6 bases from J, with 9 bases in between. The DNA for the CDR3 is TGTGCCAGCAGTTTTCGGAGCGGTCAGCCCCAGCATTTT. Translation gives CASSFRSGQPQHF.

This clonotype has just a few counts. The junction and the germline gene differ at one end; a read error may be behind it. The rearrangement links TRBV12-3 or TRBV12-4 to TRBJ1-4; 8 nucleotides match TRBD1. This CDR3 contains 13 residues. CDR3 protein: CVSSRTGSEKLFF. The CDR3 bases are TGTGTCAGCAGCCGGACAGGGAGTGAAAAACTGTTTTTT.

This chain connects TRBV4-2 to TRBJ1-6, with D possibly TRBD1 on 6 matching bases. The CDR3 loop spans 16 amino acids. Trimming stripped 0 bases from V and 7 bases from J, with 13 bases between. Germline V gene lookup returns CDR1 LGHNA and CDR2 YNFKEQ. CDR3 amino acids: CASSQEGGRLNSPLHF. DNA of the CDR3: TGTGCCAGCAGCCAAGAGGGGGGCAGGTTGAATTCACCCCTCCACTTT.

The V call is TRBV28, the J call TRBJ2-5; 9 bases line up with TRBD1. Germline V gene data show CDR1 as MDHEN and CDR2 as SYDVKM. Trimming removed 1 base from V and 6 bases from J; junction bases left unmatched: 3. The CDR3 is made up of 14 amino acids. The CDR3 nucleotides read TGTGCCAGCAGTTTATATGGACAGGGGAAGACCCAGTACTTC. Encoded protein: CASSLYGQGKTQYF.

This clonotype was counted at least ten times. The genes are TRBV12-3 or TRBV12-4 and TRBJ2-3; TRBD2 matches at 10 bases. This CDR3 spans 16 amino acids. After removal of 1 base from V and 4 bases from J, the junction contained 5 bases not matched to a gene. For the CDR3, the DNA is TGTGCCAGCAGTTTAGAAAGCGGGAGGGCCTCAGATACGCAGTATTTT. Translating gives CASSLESGRASDTQYF.

CDR3 sequence: CASSLGLAGQPQHF. DNA for the CDR3: TGTGCCAGCAGTTTAGGGCTCGCGGGGCAGCCCCAGCATTTT. This chain uses TRBV12-3 or TRBV12-4 with TRBJ1-5; no firm D call. This CDR3 has 14 amino acids. V was pared by 1 base and J by 7 bases, with 11 bases between.

The chain carries TRBV11-2 and TRBJ2-7; a possible D gene is TRBD1 (6 bases). The germline V gene has CDR1 SGHAT and CDR2 FQNNGV. Trimming removed 0 bases at V and 7 bases at J, with 13 bases between. The CDR3 has 14 amino acids. CDR3 DNA sequence: TGTGCCAGCAGCTTAGATCCAGGGGAAAGAGAGCAGTACGTC. Its protein is CASSLDPGEREQYV.

The V call is TRBV20-1, the J call TRBJ2-6; D may be TRBD1 (5 bases). Trimming stripped 5 bases from V and 0 bases from J, with 8 bases between. The CDR3 length is 14 residues. CDR1 and CDR2 (germline): DFQATT, SNEGSKA (reference sequence). In nucleotides, the CDR3 is TGCAGTGCTCGTGGGGCCTCTGGGGCCAACGTCCTGACTTTC. Protein product: CSARGASGANVLTF.

This clonotype was observed a handful of times. The V and J genes are TRBV5-4 and TRBJ2-5; D is tentatively TRBD1 or TRBD2 (5 bases each). Looked up from germline, CDR1 is SGHNT and CDR2 is YYREEE (reference sequence). V gave up 0 bases and J gave up 2 bases, with 11 bases separating them. This CDR3 is built from 15 residues. Here the CDR3 DNA reads TGTGCCAGCAGCTTGGTAGGCAGGGAGCAAGAGACCCAGTACTTC. Translation: CASSLVGREQETQYF.

This clonotype was detected many times. The genes are TRBV7-2 and TRBJ2-3, with D unclear. Per germline, CDR1 SGHTA and CDR2 FQGNSA. There are 15 residues in the CDR3. Trimming took off 2 bases at V and 2 bases at J, with 11 bases between the two ends. The CDR3 bases are TGTGCCAGCAGCTTATCGCCCCGGATCACAGATACGCAGTATTTT. Its translation is CASSLSPRITDTQYF.

CDR3 nucleotides: TGTGCCACCAGTGATTTGCGGGCGGGGAATGAGCAGTTCTTC. The encoded protein is CATSDLRAGNEQFF. The chain joins TRBV24-1 to TRBJ2-1, with a possible D match to TRBD2 (6 bases). Germline V gene sequence: CDR1 KGHDR, CDR2 SFDVKD. The length of the CDR3 is 14 residues. V gave up 0 bases and J gave up 7 bases, with 9 bases separating them.

This clonotype was seen repeatedly, ten times or more. The CDR3 here is CASSPRLFQETQYF. The CDR3 region has the DNA TGTGCCAGCAGCCCTAGACTATTCCAAGAGACCCAGTACTTC. The genes are TRBV12-3 or TRBV12-4 and TRBJ2-5, with D possibly TRBD2 on 5 matching bases. V was pared by 6 bases and J by 1 base, with 12 bases between. This CDR3 spans 14 amino acids.

This clonotype came up a few times. Germline and junction disagree at one end, which may indicate a read error. The chain uses TRBV6-1 and TRBJ1-1, with a weak D call TRBD1 (5 bases). This CDR3 has 17 amino acids. CDR1 and CDR2 from the germline V gene are MNHNS and SASEGT. CDR3 nucleotide sequence: TGTGCCAGCAGTCAAGCGGGGGGGGTCGACTTGAACACTGAAGCTTTCTTT. The encoded protein is CASSQAGGVDLNTEAFF.

The chain has TRBV7-4 and TRBJ2-7, with D maybe TRBD2 (6 bases). CDR3 length equals 13 residues. Trimming left V 5 bases short and J 5 bases short, with 13 bases between. Germline CDR1 SGHVT, CDR2 SQSDAQ. The CDR3 here is CASSLQRANEQYV. CDR3 nucleotide sequence: TGTGCCAGCAGCCTACAGCGGGCGAACGAGCAGTACGTC.

This clonotype was detected ten times or more. V gene TRBV7-8 combines with J gene TRBJ2-1, with D maybe TRBD2 (6 bases). Germline assignment: CDR1 SGHVS and CDR2 FQNEAQ. CDR3 length equals 15 residues. V gave up 0 bases and J gave up 8 bases, with 14 bases separating them. CDR3 protein: CASSLALAVVDEQFF. The CDR3, as DNA: TGTGCCAGCAGCTTAGCATTAGCGGTCGTCGATGAGCAGTTCTTC.